The 25 T cell receptor beta chains listed next were all sequenced from one sample in a study of T cell responses to AZD1222 COVID-19 vaccine. Sequenced by immunoSEQ multiplex PCR; TCRdb stores in-frame clones only, minus some. Of over 150,000 clones listed, roughly nine tenths are singletons. Sequenced material: peripheral blood, taken 28 days after the second AZD1222 dose. These receptors originate from an adult who received the AZD1222 COVID-19 vaccine.

On this clone itself: The junction departs from germline at one end; a sequencing error may be responsible. The rearrangement joins TRBV7-7 to TRBJ2-5, with a weak D call TRBD2 (6 bases). In germline, CDR1 is SSHAT, CDR2 FNYEAQ (reference sequence). The CDR3 length is 14 residues. The CDR3 coding sequence is TGTGCTAGCAGCACAAGTGGGGGAGGAGAGACCCAGTACTTC. Its protein product is CASSTSGGGETQYF. The full variable domain, its missing parts supplied by reference TRBV7-7 and TRBJ2-5, is GAGVSQSPRYKVTKRGQDVTLRCDPISSHATLYWYQQALGQGPEFLTYFNYEAQPDKSGLPSDRFSAERPEGSISTLTIQRTEQRDSAMYRCASSTSGGGETQYFGPGTRLLVL.

Only a few counts were recorded for this clone. The chain recombines TRBV6-2 or TRBV6-3 with TRBJ2-7; TRBD2 aligns across 7 bases. V trimming: 6 bases; J trimming: 7 bases; junction bases outside the gene matches: 15. The CDR3 has 15 residues. CDR1 MNHEY and CDR2 SVGEGT come from the germline V gene. The CDR3 reads CASSGLVGLLGEQYF. CDR3 sequence (DNA): TGTGCCAGCAGCGGACTAGTTGGGCTTCTTGGGGAGCAGTACTTC.

The chain employs TRBV5-8 and TRBJ1-2; the D gene is possibly TRBD1 (5 bases). This CDR3 has 15 residues. Trimming pared 4 bases from V and 2 bases from J, leaving 15 bases between. The germline V gene has CDR1 SGHTS and CDR2 YDEGEE. The CDR3 coding sequence is TGTGCCAGCAGCCGGGGGACGGCACTAAACTATGGCTACACCTTC. Amino acids: CASSRGTALNYGYTF.

This clone showed up just a few times. V and J are TRBV30 and TRBJ2-7, with a weak D call TRBD1 (6 bases). V lost 5 bases and J lost 5, with 10 bases in between. Germline V CDR1 and CDR2: GTSNPN, SVGIG (reference sequence). This CDR3 region has 11 residues. CDR3 in DNA: TGTGCCTGGCAACAGGGTCACGAGCAGTACTTC. Protein: CAWQQGHEQYF.

The chain combines TRBV9 with TRBJ2-1; D might be TRBD2 (5 bases). V dropped 0 bases and J dropped 6 bases, with 13 bases sitting between them. This CDR3 spans 15 amino acids. Germline CDR1 reads SGDLS; CDR2 reads YYNGEE. CDR3 DNA: TGTGCCAGCAGCGTAGTCGAGGGATCGATCAATGAGCAGTTCTTC. Translation gives CASSVVEGSINEQFF.

The rearrangement uses TRBV28 and TRBJ1-4; D is possibly TRBD1 (6 bases). CDR3 length: 16 residues. Germline CDR1 and CDR2: MDHEN and SYDVKM. V was clipped by 2 bases and J by 3 bases, with 13 bases between them. The CDR3 DNA follows: TGTGCCAGCAGTTTAGGGGGCAAGAGGTCTAATGAAAAACTGTTTTTT. It yields the protein CASSLGGKRSNEKLFF.

This clone was seen once. At one end, the junction sequence differs from germline, possibly due to a read error. The chain joins TRBV7-7 to TRBJ1-3, with 7 bases identical to TRBD1. CDR3 length: 13 residues. Germline values: CDR1 SSHAT, CDR2 FNYEAQ (reference sequence). DNA for the CDR3: TGTGCTAGCAGCTCGGACAGGGGAAACACCATATATTTT. This gives the protein CASSSDRGNTIYF.

With regard to this clone: Germline and junction disagree at one end, which may indicate a read error. V is TRBV7-7 and J is TRBJ2-3; D perhaps matches TRBD1 (5 bases). The germline CDR1 and CDR2 sequences are SSHAT and FNYEAQ (reference sequence). The length of the CDR3 is 13 residues. Written as DNA, the CDR3 is TGTGCTAGCAGCTCCTCGGACACCCAAACGCAGTATTTT. The encoded protein is CASSSSDTQTQYF.

This clone was seen only once. The chain employs TRBV9 and TRBJ2-1, with 8 bases matching TRBD2. The CDR3 is made up of 17 amino acids. Germline CDR1 reads SGDLS; CDR2 reads YYNGEE. V lost 1 base, J lost 5 bases, and 11 bases stayed unmatched. CDR3 sequence (DNA): TGTGCCAGCAGCGTATACGGGAGGGCCGTACGGGACAATGAGCAGTTCTTC. This sequence encodes CASSVYGRAVRDNEQFF.

CDR3 region: CASSPGPNSGNTIYF. Here the CDR3 DNA reads TGTGCCAGCTCACCGGGACCGAACTCTGGAAACACCATATATTTT. J is TRBJ1-3 and V is TRBV18; weak D call: TRBD1 (5 bases). CDR1 is KGHSH, CDR2 LQKENI, per germline. The CDR3 loop spans 15 amino acids. V lost 3 bases and J 0 bases, leaving 9 bases between the germline ends. Together with reference TRBV18 and TRBJ1-3, the CDR3 gives the full variable domain: NAGVMQNPRHLVRRRGQEARLRCSPMKGHSHVYWYRQLPEEGLKFMVYLQKENIIDESGMPKERFSAEFPKEGPSILRIQQVVRGDSAAYFCASSPGPNSGNTIYFGEGSWLTVV.

This clone was observed a single time. The chain joins TRBV19 to TRBJ2-7; D perhaps matches TRBD2 (6 bases). V was clipped by 4 bases and J by 3 bases, with 10 bases between them. The CDR3 totals 13 residues. The germline V gene has CDR1 LNHDA and CDR2 SQIVND (reference sequence). CDR3 sequence: CASSNQGGYEQYF. Here the CDR3 DNA reads TGTGCCAGTAGTAACCAGGGAGGCTACGAGCAGTACTTC.

J is TRBJ1-5 and V is TRBV6-2 or TRBV6-3; the D is unclear. V was clipped by 0 bases and J by 0 bases, with 9 bases between them. The germline CDR1 and CDR2 sequences are MNHEY and SVGEGT. The CDR3 runs to 16 residues. For the CDR3, the DNA is TGTGCCAGCAGTTACTCGAAAGGTTCTAGCAATCAGCCCCAGCATTTT. Amino acid sequence: CASSYSKGSSNQPQHF.

The V call is TRBV28, the J call TRBJ2-5, with D perhaps given as TRBD1 or TRBD2 (7 bases each). V was clipped by 6 bases and J by 7 bases, with 18 bases between them. This CDR3 comprises 14 residues. CDR1 and CDR2 (germline): MDHEN, SYDVKM. DNA of the CDR3: TGTGCCAGCAGCTCAGGGGGGGCCCGGGGGACCCAGTACTTC. As protein: CASSSGGARGTQYF.

This chain connects TRBV27 to TRBJ2-1; 7 bases are shared with TRBD2. The CDR3 loop spans 16 amino acids. Germline loops: CDR1 MNHEY, CDR2 SMNVEV (reference sequence). V lost 4 bases, J lost 7 bases, and 13 bases stayed unmatched. CDR3 residues: CASSSFGGGRGNEQFF. CDR3 nucleotides: TGTGCCAGCAGTTCTTTCGGGGGAGGGCGGGGAAATGAGCAGTTCTTC.

The rearrangement uses TRBV12-5 and TRBJ2-1; 9 nucleotides match TRBD2. Germline lookup yields CDR1 LGHNT and CDR2 FRNRAP. The V gene end was trimmed by 8 bases and the J gene end by 10 bases; junction bases not matched to a gene: 3. The CDR3 runs 11 residues. The CDR3: CASRTSEEQFF. The CDR3, as DNA: TGTGCTAGTAGGACTAGCGAGGAGCAGTTCTTC.

This chain links TRBV28 with TRBJ1-2; 8 positions match TRBD1. V dropped 2 bases and J dropped 5; count of bases not matched to a gene: 4. Per the germline V gene, CDR1 is MDHEN and CDR2 is SYDVKM. The CDR3 totals 14 residues. CDR3 amino acids: CASSLQGARYGYTF. The CDR3 DNA is TGTGCCAGCAGTTTACAGGGGGCAAGGTATGGCTACACCTTC.

This CDR3 is CASIGTGEQFF. The CDR3 DNA sequence: TGTGCCAGCATTGGGACGGGTGAGCAGTTCTTC. The V gene is TRBV7-9, the J gene TRBJ2-1; D tentatively reads TRBD1 or TRBD2 (5 bases each). This CDR3 contains 11 residues. V lost 7 bases, J lost 9 bases, and 10 bases lay in between. The V gene's germline CDR1 is SEHNR and CDR2 FQNEAQ (reference sequence).

This clone was observed once. The rearrangement uses TRBV28 and TRBJ1-3; D unresolved. The V gene's germline CDR1 is MDHEN and CDR2 SYDVKM. The ends were cut back, 4 bases at V and 0 bases at J, with 16 bases in the middle. The CDR3 runs 17 residues. CDR3 sequence reads: CASSSSLGPTSGNTIYF. The CDR3 bases are TGTGCCAGCAGTTCTAGCCTCGGACCGACCTCTGGAAACACCATATATTTT. Full variable domain (outside the CDR3, taken from reference TRBV28 and TRBJ1-3): DVKVTQSSRYLVKRTGEKVFLECVQDMDHENMFWYRQDPGLGLRLIYFSYDVKMKEKGDIPEGYSVSREKKERFSLILESASTNQTSMYLCASSSSLGPTSGNTIYFGEGSWLTVV.

V usage is TRBV7-3 and J usage is TRBJ2-1; D not certain. Trimming pared 0 bases from V and 10 bases from J, leaving 10 bases between. The CDR3 runs to 13 residues. Germline V gives CDR1 SGHTA, CDR2 FQGTGA. The CDR3 sequence: CASSLTRLREQFF. The CDR3 DNA reads TGTGCCAGCAGCTTAACGAGGTTAAGGGAGCAGTTCTTC. The whole variable domain, remainder taken from reference TRBV7-3 and TRBJ2-1, is GAGVSQTPSNKVTEKGKYVELRCDPISGHTALYWYRQSLGQGPEFLIYFQGTGAADDSGLPNDRFFAVRPEGSVSTLKIQRTERGDSAVYLCASSLTRLREQFFGPGTRLTVL.

The chain is built from TRBV10-1 and TRBJ1-6; 9 nucleotides match TRBD1. The CDR3 length is 14 residues. The V and J ends lost 5 bases and 7 bases, in that order; junction bases with no gene match: 3. Germline loops: CDR1 WNHNN, CDR2 SYGVQD (reference sequence). The CDR3 is CASSSGQGNSPLHF. Written as DNA, the CDR3 is TGCGCCAGCAGTTCGGGACAGGGCAATTCACCCCTCCACTTT.

The chain links TRBV29-1 to TRBJ2-3; D gene unclear. This CDR3 region has 10 residues. Germline values: CDR1 SQVTM, CDR2 ANQGSEA. V lost 4 bases, J lost 4 bases, and 3 bases lay in between. CDR3 residues: CSVVADTQYF. CDR3 DNA sequence: TGCAGCGTTGTGGCAGATACGCAGTATTTT.

This clone was recorded only once. V is TRBV12-3 or TRBV12-4 and J is TRBJ2-1; D may be TRBD2 (5 bases). V lost 1 base and J 10 bases, leaving 8 bases between the germline ends. CDR3 length equals 12 residues. Written as DNA, the CDR3 is TGTGCCAGCAGTTTAGTTCGGGGAGAGCAGTTCTTC. This codes for CASSLVRGEQFF.

This clone has a single count. This chain connects TRBV7-9 to TRBJ2-7; D might be TRBD1 (5 bases). Trimming took off 4 bases at V and 2 bases at J, with 12 bases between the two ends. Germline V gene data show CDR1 as SEHNR and CDR2 as FQNEAQ (reference sequence). The CDR3 totals 14 residues. This CDR3 is CASSSSGKPYEQYF. DNA of the CDR3: TGTGCCAGCAGCTCCTCAGGGAAACCCTACGAGCAGTACTTC.

V is TRBV4-1 and J is TRBJ1-3; 10 bases align to TRBD1. The CDR3 length is 15 residues. Germline CDR1 is MGHRA and CDR2 is YSYEKL. After removal of 4 bases from V and 8 bases from J, the junction contained 8 bases not matched to a gene. The CDR3 nucleotides are TGCGCCAGCAGCCTCCGAGGGACAGGGGAAGACACCATATATTTT. Encoded protein: CASSLRGTGEDTIYF.

The chain has TRBV7-9 and TRBJ1-1; no clear D gene. Trimming left V 5 bases short and J 2 bases short, with 12 bases between. This CDR3 region has 14 residues. Germline V gene sequence: CDR1 SEHNR, CDR2 FQNEAQ (reference sequence). The chain's CDR3 is CASSPLASNTEAFF. The CDR3, as DNA: TGTGCCAGCAGCCCCCTAGCGTCTAACACTGAAGCTTTCTTT.